Listed below are T cell receptor beta chains from one sample, sequenced in a study of T cells in Graves' hyperthyroidism and ophthalmopathy. TCRdb fed the multiplex PCR reads into MiXCR, producing one record per CDR3 protein. This table holds approximately 600,000 distinct CDR3 sequences, roughly 13% found once. Material: blood. These receptors originate from a woman aged 30 to 39 with Graves' hyperthyroidism that later progressed to Graves' ophthalmopathy. The conserved cysteine and the conserved F or W are not part of the CDR3 here.

CDR3 protein: ASSLEGFRGGNQPQH; CDR3 length: 15; V gene: TRBV7-2; J gene: TRBJ1-5
CDR3 protein: ASSPRLLTGEQY; CDR3 length: 12; V gene: TRBV28; J gene: TRBJ2-7
CDR3 protein: ASSLVADDYGYT; CDR3 length: 12; V gene: TRBV7-2; J gene: TRBJ1-2
CDR3 protein: ASSLGVGRNTEAF; CDR3 length: 13; V gene: TRBV5-1; J gene: TRBJ1-1
CDR3 protein: ASSLAIPGQGYYNEQF; CDR3 length: 16; V gene: TRBV7-8; J gene: TRBJ2-1
CDR3 protein: ASSFLPGQGVDEQF; CDR3 length: 14; V gene: TRBV12-3/TRBV12-4; J gene: TRBJ2-1
CDR3 protein: ASSLARDSEAF; CDR3 length: 11; V gene: TRBV7-9; J gene: TRBJ1-1
CDR3 protein: ASTPQGGNTGELF; CDR3 length: 13; V gene: TRBV11-1; J gene: TRBJ2-2
CDR3 protein: ASGLGTNTEAF; CDR3 length: 11; V gene: TRBV12-5; J gene: TRBJ1-1
CDR3 protein: ATPPLLVLDSGTGELF; CDR3 length: 16; V gene: TRBV11-2; J gene: TRBJ2-2
CDR3 protein: ASSLRQGPSGGTQY; CDR3 length: 14; V gene: TRBV12-3/TRBV12-4; J gene: TRBJ2-5
CDR3 protein: ATSDLVVLGDTGELF; CDR3 length: 15; V gene: TRBV24-1; J gene: TRBJ2-2
CDR3 protein: ASSSTGVYGYT; CDR3 length: 11; V gene: TRBV11-2; J gene: TRBJ1-2
CDR3 protein: AISDRGQNTEAF; CDR3 length: 12; V gene: TRBV10-3; J gene: TRBJ1-1
CDR3 protein: ASSPGYRGSANTEAF; CDR3 length: 15; V gene: TRBV12-3/TRBV12-4; J gene: TRBJ1-1
CDR3 protein: ASSLLGAGPQETQY; CDR3 length: 14; V gene: TRBV5-1; J gene: TRBJ2-5
CDR3 protein: ASSSHGNTEAF; CDR3 length: 11; V gene: TRBV7-8; J gene: TRBJ1-1
CDR3 protein: ASSPGTGSPEAF; CDR3 length: 12; V gene: TRBV2; J gene: TRBJ1-1
CDR3 protein: ASSTLSGIPLYEQY; CDR3 length: 14; V gene: TRBV19; J gene: TRBJ2-7
CDR3 protein: ASRMDRTYEQY; CDR3 length: 11; V gene: TRBV12-3/TRBV12-4; J gene: TRBJ2-7
CDR3 protein: ATSRESVGRSSGNTIY; CDR3 length: 16; V gene: TRBV15; J gene: TRBJ1-3
CDR3 protein: ASSTPGQGINQPQH; CDR3 length: 14; V gene: TRBV28; J gene: TRBJ1-5
CDR3 protein: ASKFTGLNTEAF; CDR3 length: 12; V gene: TRBV19; J gene: TRBJ1-1
CDR3 protein: ASSLGGITGELF; CDR3 length: 12; V gene: TRBV7-9; J gene: TRBJ2-2
CDR3 protein: ASNLNVGETQY; CDR3 length: 11; V gene: TRBV19; J gene: TRBJ2-5
CDR3 protein: ASSPRGGTDTQY; CDR3 length: 12; V gene: TRBV18; J gene: TRBJ2-3
CDR3 protein: ASSPGISGVETQY; CDR3 length: 13; V gene: TRBV27; J gene: TRBJ2-5